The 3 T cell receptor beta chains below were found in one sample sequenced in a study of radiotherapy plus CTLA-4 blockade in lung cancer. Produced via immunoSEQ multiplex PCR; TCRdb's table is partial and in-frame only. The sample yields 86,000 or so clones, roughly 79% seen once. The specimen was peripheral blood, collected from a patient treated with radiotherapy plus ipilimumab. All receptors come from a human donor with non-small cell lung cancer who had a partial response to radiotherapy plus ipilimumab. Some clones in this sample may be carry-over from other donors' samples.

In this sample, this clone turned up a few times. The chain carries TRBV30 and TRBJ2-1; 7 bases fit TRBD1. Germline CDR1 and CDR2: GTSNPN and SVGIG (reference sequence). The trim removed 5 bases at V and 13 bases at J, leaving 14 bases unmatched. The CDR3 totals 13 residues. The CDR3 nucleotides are TGTGCCTGGGAGTTCTCCAATCAGGGGGACCAGTTCTTC. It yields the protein CAWEFSNQGDQFF.

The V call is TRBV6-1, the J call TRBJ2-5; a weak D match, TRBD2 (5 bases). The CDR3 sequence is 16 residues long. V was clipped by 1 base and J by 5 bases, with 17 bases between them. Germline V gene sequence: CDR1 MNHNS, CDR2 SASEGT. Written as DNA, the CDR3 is TGTGCCAGCAGTGAAGGGGCTACAAGGAGGCGCGAGACCCAGTACTTC. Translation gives CASSEGATRRRETQYF.

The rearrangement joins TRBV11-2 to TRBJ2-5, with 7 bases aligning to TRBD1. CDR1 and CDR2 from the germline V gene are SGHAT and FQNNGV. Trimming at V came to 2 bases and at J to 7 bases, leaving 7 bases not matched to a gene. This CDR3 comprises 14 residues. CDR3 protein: CASSLWTGEGTQYF. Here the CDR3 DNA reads TGTGCCAGCAGCTTATGGACAGGAGAGGGGACCCAGTACTTC.